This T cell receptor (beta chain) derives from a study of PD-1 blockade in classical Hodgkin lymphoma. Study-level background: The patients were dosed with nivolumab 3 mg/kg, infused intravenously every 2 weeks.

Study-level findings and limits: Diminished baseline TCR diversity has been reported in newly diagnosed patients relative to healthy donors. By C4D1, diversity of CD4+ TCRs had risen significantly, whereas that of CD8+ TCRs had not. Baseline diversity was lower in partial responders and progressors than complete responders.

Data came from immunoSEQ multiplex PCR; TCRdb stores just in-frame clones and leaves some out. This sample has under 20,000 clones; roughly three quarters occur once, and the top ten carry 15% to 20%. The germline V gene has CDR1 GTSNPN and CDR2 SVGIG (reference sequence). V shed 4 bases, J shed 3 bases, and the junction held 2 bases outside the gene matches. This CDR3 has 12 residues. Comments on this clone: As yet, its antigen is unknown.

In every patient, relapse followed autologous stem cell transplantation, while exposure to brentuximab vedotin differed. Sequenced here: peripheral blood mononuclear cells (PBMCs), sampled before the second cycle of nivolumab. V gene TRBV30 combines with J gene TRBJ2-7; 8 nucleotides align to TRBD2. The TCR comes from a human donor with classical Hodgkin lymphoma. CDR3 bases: TGTGCCTGGACGGGGGGGGGCTACGAGCAGTACTTC. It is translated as CAWTGGGYEQYF.